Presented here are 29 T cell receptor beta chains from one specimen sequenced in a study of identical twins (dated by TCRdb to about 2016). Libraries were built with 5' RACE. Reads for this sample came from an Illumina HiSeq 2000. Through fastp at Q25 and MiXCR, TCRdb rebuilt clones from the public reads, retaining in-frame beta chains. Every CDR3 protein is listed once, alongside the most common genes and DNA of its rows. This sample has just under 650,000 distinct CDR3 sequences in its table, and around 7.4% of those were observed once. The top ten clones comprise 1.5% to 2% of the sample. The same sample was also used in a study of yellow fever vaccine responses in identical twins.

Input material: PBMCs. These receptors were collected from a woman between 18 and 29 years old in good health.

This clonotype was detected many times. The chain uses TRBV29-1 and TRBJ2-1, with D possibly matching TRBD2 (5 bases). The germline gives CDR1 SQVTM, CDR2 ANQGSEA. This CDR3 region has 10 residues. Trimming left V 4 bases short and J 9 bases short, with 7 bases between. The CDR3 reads CSVGGGEQFF. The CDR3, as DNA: TGCAGCGTTGGAGGAGGTGAGCAGTTCTTC.

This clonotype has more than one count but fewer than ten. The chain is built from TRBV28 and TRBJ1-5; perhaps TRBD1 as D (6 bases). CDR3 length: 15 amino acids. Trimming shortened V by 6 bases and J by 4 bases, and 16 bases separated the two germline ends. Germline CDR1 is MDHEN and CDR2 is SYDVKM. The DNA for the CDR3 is TGTGCCAGCAGCAAACGGACAGCCTCGAATCAGCCCCAGCATTTT. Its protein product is CASSKRTASNQPQHF.

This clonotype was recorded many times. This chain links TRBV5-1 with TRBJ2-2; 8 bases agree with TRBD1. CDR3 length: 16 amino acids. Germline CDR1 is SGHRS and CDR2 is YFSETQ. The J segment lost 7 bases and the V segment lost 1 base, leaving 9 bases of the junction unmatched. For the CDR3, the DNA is TGCGCCAGCAGCTTGTATCAGGGGGCGAATGGCGGGGAGCTGTTTTTT. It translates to CASSLYQGANGGELFF.

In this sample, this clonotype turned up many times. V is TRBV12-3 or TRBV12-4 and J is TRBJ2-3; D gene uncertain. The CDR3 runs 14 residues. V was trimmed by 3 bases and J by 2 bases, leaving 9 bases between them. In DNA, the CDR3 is TGTGCCAGCAGTTTTGGAGCAAACACAGATACGCAGTATTTT. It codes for CASSFGANTDTQYF.

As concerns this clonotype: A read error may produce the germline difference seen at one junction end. The CDR3 nucleotides are TGCAGTGCCAATGGTCGGGATGAATCCTACAATGGGCAGTTCTTC. This codes for CSANGRDESYNGQFF. The rearrangement uses TRBV20-1 and TRBJ2-1, with TRBD2 as a possible D gene (5 bases). The germline CDR1 and CDR2 sequences are DFQATT and SNEGSKA (reference sequence). CDR3 length: 15 amino acids.

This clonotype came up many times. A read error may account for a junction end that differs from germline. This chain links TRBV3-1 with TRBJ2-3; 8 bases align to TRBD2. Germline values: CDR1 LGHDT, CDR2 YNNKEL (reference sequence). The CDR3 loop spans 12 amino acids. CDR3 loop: CASSPGLALPIF. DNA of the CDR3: TGTGCCAGCAGCCCCGGACTAGCCCTCCCTATCTTT.

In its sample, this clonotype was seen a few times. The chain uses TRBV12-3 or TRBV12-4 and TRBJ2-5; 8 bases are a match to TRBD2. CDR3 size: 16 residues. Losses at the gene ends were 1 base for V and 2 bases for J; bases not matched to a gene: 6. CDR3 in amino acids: CASSLGAGVIQETQYF. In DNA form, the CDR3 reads TGTGCCAGCAGTTTAGGAGCGGGGGTCATACAAGAGACCCAGTACTTC.

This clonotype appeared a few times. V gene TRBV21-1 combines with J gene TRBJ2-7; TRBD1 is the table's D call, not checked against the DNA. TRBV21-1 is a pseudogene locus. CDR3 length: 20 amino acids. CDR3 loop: CASPSGLPGQGAVVSYEQYF. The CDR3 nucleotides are TGTGCCAGCCCCTCAGGACTGCCGGGACAGGGGGCGGTCGTGTCCTACGAGCAGTACTTC.

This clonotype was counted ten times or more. CDR3 sequence: CASNPRTMETQYF. Here the CDR3 DNA reads TGCGCCAGCAACCCCAGGACTATGGAGACCCAGTACTTC. The chain carries TRBV10-2 and TRBJ2-5; D is perhaps TRBD2 (6 bases). Germline-derived CDR1 and CDR2 are WSHSY and SAAADI. Trimming cost V 7 bases and J 5 bases, with 14 bases left between them. This CDR3 spans 13 amino acids.

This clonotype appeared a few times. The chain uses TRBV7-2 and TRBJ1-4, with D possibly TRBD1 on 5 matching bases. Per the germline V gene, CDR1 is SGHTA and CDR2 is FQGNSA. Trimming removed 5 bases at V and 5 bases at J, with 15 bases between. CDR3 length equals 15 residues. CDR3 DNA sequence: TGTGCCAGCAGCCACCGGGCAGGGTTGAATGAAAAACTGTTTTTT. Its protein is CASSHRAGLNEKLFF.

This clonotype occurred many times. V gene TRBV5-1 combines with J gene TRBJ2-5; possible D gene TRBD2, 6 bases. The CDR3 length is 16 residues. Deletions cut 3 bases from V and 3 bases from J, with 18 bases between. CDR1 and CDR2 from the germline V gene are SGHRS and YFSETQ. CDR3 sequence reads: CASSSLSGPTKETQYF. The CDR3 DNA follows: TGCGCCAGCAGCTCGCTTAGCGGACCAACCAAAGAGACCCAGTACTTC.

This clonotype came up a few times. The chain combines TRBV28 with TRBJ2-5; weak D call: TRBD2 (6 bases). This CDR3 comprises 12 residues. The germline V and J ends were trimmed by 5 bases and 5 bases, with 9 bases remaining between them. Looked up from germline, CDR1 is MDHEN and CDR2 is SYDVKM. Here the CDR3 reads CASSRGWETQYF. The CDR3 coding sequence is TGTGCCAGCAGTCGGGGGTGGGAGACCCAGTACTTC.

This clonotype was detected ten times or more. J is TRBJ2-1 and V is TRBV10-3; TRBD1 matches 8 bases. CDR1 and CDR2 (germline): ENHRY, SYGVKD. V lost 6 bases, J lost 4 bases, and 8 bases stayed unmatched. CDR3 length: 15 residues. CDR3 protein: CAISPGTGTYNEQFF. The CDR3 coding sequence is TGTGCCATCAGCCCCGGGACAGGCACTTACAATGAGCAGTTCTTC.

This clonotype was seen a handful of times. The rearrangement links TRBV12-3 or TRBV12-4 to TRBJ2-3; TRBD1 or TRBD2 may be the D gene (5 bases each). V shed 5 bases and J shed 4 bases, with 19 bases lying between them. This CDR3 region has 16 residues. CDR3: CASSGRDRGDSDTQYF. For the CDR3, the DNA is TGTGCCAGCAGTGGGAGAGACCGAGGGGATTCAGATACGCAGTATTTT.

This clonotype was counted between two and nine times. The CDR3 reads CASSQDDRGLAGEETQYF. The CDR3 DNA reads TGCGCCAGCAGCCAAGATGACAGGGGACTAGCGGGAGAAGAGACCCAGTACTTC. V gene TRBV4-1 combines with J gene TRBJ2-5; 14 nucleotides agree with TRBD2. V lost 0 bases and J lost 3; bases outside the gene matches: 6. Per germline, CDR1 MGHRA and CDR2 YSYEKL. This CDR3 is built from 18 residues.

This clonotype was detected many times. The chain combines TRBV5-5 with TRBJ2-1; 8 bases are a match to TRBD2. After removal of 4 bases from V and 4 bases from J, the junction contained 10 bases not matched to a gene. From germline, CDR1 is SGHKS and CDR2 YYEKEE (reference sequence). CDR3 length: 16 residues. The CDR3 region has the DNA TGTGCCAGCAGCCCTCTAAGCGGGAGAGTGTACAATGAGCAGTTCTTC. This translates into CASSPLSGRVYNEQFF. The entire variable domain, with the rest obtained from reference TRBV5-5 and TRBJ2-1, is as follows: DAGVTQSPTHLIKTRGQQVTLRCSPISGHKSVSWYQQVLGQGPQFIFQYYEKEERGRGNFPDRFSARQFPNYSSELNVNALLLGDSALYLCASSPLSGRVYNEQFFGPGTRLTVL.

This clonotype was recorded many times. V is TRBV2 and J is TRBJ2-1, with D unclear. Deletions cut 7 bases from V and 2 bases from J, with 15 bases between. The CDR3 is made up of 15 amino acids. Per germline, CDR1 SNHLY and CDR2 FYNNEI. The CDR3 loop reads CASTPKIGPYNEQFF. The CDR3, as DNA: TGTGCCAGCACTCCGAAAATCGGGCCCTACAATGAGCAGTTCTTC.

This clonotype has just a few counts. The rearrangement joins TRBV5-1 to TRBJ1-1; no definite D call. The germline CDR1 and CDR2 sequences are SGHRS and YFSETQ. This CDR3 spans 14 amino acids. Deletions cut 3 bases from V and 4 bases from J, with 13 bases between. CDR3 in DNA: TGCGCCAGCAGCTCGCTCGGGGAGGGCACTGAAGCTTTCTTT. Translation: CASSSLGEGTEAFF.

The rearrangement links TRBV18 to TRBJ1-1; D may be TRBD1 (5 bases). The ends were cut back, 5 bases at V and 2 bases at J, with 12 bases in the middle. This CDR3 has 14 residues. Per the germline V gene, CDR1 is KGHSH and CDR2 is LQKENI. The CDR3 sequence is CASSLTDSNTEAFF. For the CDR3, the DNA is TGTGCCAGCTCATTGACTGACAGTAACACTGAAGCTTTCTTT.

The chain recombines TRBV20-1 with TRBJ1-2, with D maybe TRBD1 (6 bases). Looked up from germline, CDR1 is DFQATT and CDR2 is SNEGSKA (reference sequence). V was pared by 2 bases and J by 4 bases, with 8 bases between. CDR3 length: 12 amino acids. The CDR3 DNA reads TGCAGTGCTAGAAAAGGGGGCTATGGCTACACCTTC. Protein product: CSARKGGYGYTF.

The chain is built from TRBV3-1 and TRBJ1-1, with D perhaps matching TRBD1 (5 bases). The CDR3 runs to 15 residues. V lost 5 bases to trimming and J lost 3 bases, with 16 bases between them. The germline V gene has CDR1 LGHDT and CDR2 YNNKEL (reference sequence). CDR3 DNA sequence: TGTGCCAGCAGCAAGGCTGGGACGCGGGACACTGAAGCTTTCTTT. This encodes CASSKAGTRDTEAFF.

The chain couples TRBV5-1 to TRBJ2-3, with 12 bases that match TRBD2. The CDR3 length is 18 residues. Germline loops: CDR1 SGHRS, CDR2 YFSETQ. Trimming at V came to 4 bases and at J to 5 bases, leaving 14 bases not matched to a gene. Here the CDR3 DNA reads TGCGCCAGCAGCGGTTCAGGACTAGCGGGATTAGTCAGAGATACGCAGTATTTT. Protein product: CASSGSGLAGLVRDTQYF. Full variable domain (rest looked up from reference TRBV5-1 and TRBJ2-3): KAGVTQTPRYLIKTRGQQVTLSCSPISGHRSVSWYQQTPGQGLQFLFEYFSETQRNKGNFPGRFSGRQFSNSRSEMNVSTLELGDSALYLCASSGSGLAGLVRDTQYFGPGTRLTVL.

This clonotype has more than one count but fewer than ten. The CDR3 DNA follows: TGTGCCACCAGCAGAACCCGGACAGACTCCTACGAGCAGTACTTC. It translates to CATSRTRTDSYEQYF. This sequence joins TRBV15 and TRBJ2-7, with D maybe TRBD1 (6 bases). Germline-derived CDR1 and CDR2 are LNHNV and YYDKDF (reference sequence). This CDR3 region has 15 residues. The ends were cut back, 2 bases at V and 0 bases at J, with 11 bases in the middle. The variable domain in full, with the rest retrieved from reference TRBV15 and TRBJ2-7, is DAMVIQNPRYQVTQFGKPVTLSCSQTLNHNVMYWYQQKSSQAPKLLFHYYDKDFNNEADTPDNFQSRRPNTSFCFLDIRSPGLGDTAMYLCATSRTRTDSYEQYFGPGTRLTVT.

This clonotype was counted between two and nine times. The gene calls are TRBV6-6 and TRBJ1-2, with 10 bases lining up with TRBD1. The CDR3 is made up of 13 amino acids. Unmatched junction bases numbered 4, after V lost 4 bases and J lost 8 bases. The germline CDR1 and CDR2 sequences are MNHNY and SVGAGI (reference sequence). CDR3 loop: CASSSGTGVGYTF. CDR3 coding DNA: TGTGCCAGCAGTTCCGGGACAGGGGTCGGCTACACCTTC.

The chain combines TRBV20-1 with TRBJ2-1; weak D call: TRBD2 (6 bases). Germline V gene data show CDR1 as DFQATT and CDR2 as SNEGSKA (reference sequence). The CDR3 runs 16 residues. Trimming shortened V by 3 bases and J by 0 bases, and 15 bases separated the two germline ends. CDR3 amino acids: CSASRAGALSYNEQFF. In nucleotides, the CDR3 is TGCAGTGCTAGTCGAGCGGGTGCGCTCTCCTACAATGAGCAGTTCTTC.

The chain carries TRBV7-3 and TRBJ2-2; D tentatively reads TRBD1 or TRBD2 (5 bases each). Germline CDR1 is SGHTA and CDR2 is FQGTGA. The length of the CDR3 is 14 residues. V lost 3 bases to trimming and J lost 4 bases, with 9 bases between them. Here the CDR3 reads CASSLGVVTGELFF. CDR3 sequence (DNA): TGTGCCAGCAGCTTGGGGGTGGTCACCGGGGAGCTGTTTTTT.

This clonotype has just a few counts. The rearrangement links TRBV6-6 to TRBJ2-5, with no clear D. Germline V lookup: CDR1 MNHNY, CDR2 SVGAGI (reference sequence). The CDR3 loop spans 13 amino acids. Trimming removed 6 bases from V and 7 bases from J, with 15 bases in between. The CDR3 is CASSPEAGGTQYF. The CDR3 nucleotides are TGTGCCAGCAGCCCCGAGGCAGGCGGGACCCAGTACTTC.

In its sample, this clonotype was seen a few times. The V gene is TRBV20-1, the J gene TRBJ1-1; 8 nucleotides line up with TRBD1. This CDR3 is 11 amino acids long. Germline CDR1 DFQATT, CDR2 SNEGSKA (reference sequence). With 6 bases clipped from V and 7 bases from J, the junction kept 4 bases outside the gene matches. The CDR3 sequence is CSARTGIEAFF. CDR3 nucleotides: TGCAGTGCGAGGACAGGGATTGAAGCTTTCTTT.

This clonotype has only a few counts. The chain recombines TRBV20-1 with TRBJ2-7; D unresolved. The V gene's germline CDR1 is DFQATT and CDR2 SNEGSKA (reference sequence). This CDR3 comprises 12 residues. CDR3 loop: CSAKVGSSEQYV. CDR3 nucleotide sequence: TGCAGTGCTAAGGTGGGATCCTCCGAGCAGTACGTC.